The 18 T cell receptor beta chains below were found in one sample sequenced in a study of blood T cell repertoires in COVID-19. The protocol was immunoSEQ multiplex PCR, while the TCRdb copy is restricted to in-frame clones and leaves out a portion. The sample lists about 220,000 clones, more than 70% seen once, with around 13% in the top ten. Input material: peripheral blood. These receptors were taken from a human donor in a cohort sampled during active COVID-19.

The chain employs TRBV7-2 and TRBJ2-1; 8 bases map to TRBD2. Looked up from germline, CDR1 is SGHTA and CDR2 is FQGNSA. This CDR3 is 16 amino acids long. V trimming: 5 bases; J trimming: 9 bases; junction bases outside the gene matches: 15. The CDR3: CASSLPVGGRRGEQFF. CDR3 sequence (DNA): TGTGCCAGCAGCCTCCCCGTCGGCGGGAGGAGGGGTGAGCAGTTCTTC.

V is TRBV11-3 and J is TRBJ2-7; 10 bases match TRBD2. Germline loops: CDR1 SGHNT, CDR2 YENEEA. The J segment lost 6 bases and the V segment lost 5 bases, leaving 4 bases of the junction unmatched. This CDR3 region has 13 residues. This CDR3 is CASSLTSGTEQYF. The DNA for the CDR3 is TGTGCCAGCAGCCTTACTAGCGGGACCGAGCAGTACTTC.

The chain combines TRBV24-1 with TRBJ2-1; 9 nucleotides line up with TRBD1. The V and J ends lost 3 bases and 6 bases, in that order; junction bases with no gene match: 2. The germline gives CDR1 KGHDR, CDR2 SFDVKD. The CDR3 is 14 residues long. As DNA, the CDR3 is TGTGCCACCAGTGATCAGGACAGGGGCAATGAGCAGTTCTTC. This sequence encodes CATSDQDRGNEQFF.

The rearrangement uses TRBV10-1 and TRBJ1-6; 8 nucleotides agree with TRBD1. Trimming cost V 8 bases and J 5 bases; bases outside gene matches: 2. CDR1 and CDR2 from the germline V gene are WNHNN and SYGVQD (reference sequence). The CDR3 loop spans 13 amino acids. CDR3 sequence reads: CASRDRNNSPLHF. The CDR3 bases are TGCGCCAGCCGGGACAGGAATAATTCACCCCTCCACTTT.

The chain combines TRBV30 with TRBJ1-6, with 8 bases lining up with TRBD1. Germline V CDR1 and CDR2: GTSNPN, SVGIG (reference sequence). Losses at the gene ends were 2 bases for V and 7 bases for J; bases not matched to a gene: 7. The CDR3 is 15 amino acids. CDR3 bases: TGTGCCTGGAGTCGTCAGGGGGCTGTGAATTCACCCCTCCACTTT. It translates to CAWSRQGAVNSPLHF.

The genes are TRBV19 and TRBJ2-5; 7 nucleotides agree with TRBD1. J was trimmed by 4 bases and V by 5 bases; bases with no gene match: 19. The CDR3 has 18 residues. Per germline, CDR1 LNHDA and CDR2 SQIVND (reference sequence). CDR3 loop: CASSVRQGRSRSGETQYF. In nucleotides, the CDR3 is TGTGCCAGTAGTGTAAGACAGGGAAGATCCCGTTCAGGAGAGACCCAGTACTTC. Full variable domain (rest looked up from reference TRBV19 and TRBJ2-5): DGGITQSPKYLFRKEGQNVTLSCEQNLNHDAMYWYRQDPGQGLRLIYYSQIVNDFQKGDIAEGYSVSREKKESFPLTVTSAQKNPTAFYLCASSVRQGRSRSGETQYFGPGTRLLVL.

CDR3 bases: TGCGCCAACCCCCGTTGGGACAGGAACATCTACGAGCAGTACTTC. Translating it yields CANPRWDRNIYEQYF. V and J are TRBV10-1 and TRBJ2-7; 8 bases are shared with TRBD1. The CDR3 consists of 15 residues. With 10 bases clipped from V and 3 bases from J, the junction kept 14 bases outside the gene matches. Germline assignment: CDR1 WNHNN and CDR2 SYGVQD (reference sequence).

The rearrangement joins TRBV28 to TRBJ1-1; D ambiguous. Trimming pared 6 bases from V and 5 bases from J, leaving 22 bases between. The CDR3 contains 16 residues. In germline, CDR1 is MDHEN, CDR2 SYDVKM. The CDR3 DNA sequence: TGTGCCAGCAGATCACCAGGAAGTCCGTCCCGAACTGAAGCTTTCTTT. This encodes CASRSPGSPSRTEAFF.

The CDR3 reads CASSLDRGQPQHF. The CDR3 bases are TGTGCCAGCAGCTTGGACAGGGGACAGCCCCAGCATTTT. J is TRBJ1-5 and V is TRBV7-2, with TRBD1 matching over 9 bases. The germline CDR1 and CDR2 sequences are SGHTA and FQGNSA. The CDR3 runs 13 residues. Trimming took 3 bases from V and 7 from J; bases not matched to a gene: 1.

This clone occurred a few times. V gene TRBV5-5 combines with J gene TRBJ2-3, with D possibly matching TRBD2 (6 bases). CDR1 is SGHKS and CDR2 is YYEKEE in the germline V gene (reference sequence). CDR3 length: 12 amino acids. CDR3 region: CATGGTQATQYF. CDR3 bases: TGTGCAACCGGGGGTACTCAGGCTACGCAGTATTTT.

This clone was detected a few times. The chain carries TRBV5-8 and TRBJ2-2, with 9 bases lining up with TRBD2. Germline loops: CDR1 SGHTS, CDR2 YDEGEE. There are 15 residues in the CDR3. V shed 4 bases and J 0 bases; nucleotides not matched to a gene: 1. Written as DNA, the CDR3 is TGTGCCAGCAGCCCTAGCGGGGCGAACACCGGGGAGCTGTTTTTT. This encodes CASSPSGANTGELFF.

This chain links TRBV20-1 with TRBJ2-1; no clear D gene. V gave up 3 bases and J gave up 0 bases, with 9 bases separating them. This CDR3 has 14 amino acids. Per the germline V gene, CDR1 is DFQATT and CDR2 is SNEGSKA (reference sequence). This CDR3 is CSASRWSSYNEQFF. As DNA, the CDR3 is TGCAGTGCTAGTAGGTGGAGCTCCTACAATGAGCAGTTCTTC.

This clone was seen more than once but under ten times. The gene calls are TRBV5-6 and TRBJ1-3; D unclear. The germline gives CDR1 SGHDT, CDR2 YYEEEE. This CDR3 contains 14 residues. Trimming removed 2 bases from V and 0 bases from J, with 6 bases in between. The CDR3: CASSFQFSGNTIYF. The CDR3 DNA sequence: TGTGCCAGCAGCTTCCAGTTCTCTGGAAACACCATATATTTT.

The rearrangement joins TRBV28 to TRBJ2-7, with TRBD1 matching 9 bases. V lost 3 bases and J lost 5; bases outside the gene matches: 5. CDR3 size: 14 residues. CDR1 is MDHEN, CDR2 SYDVKM, per germline. The CDR3 DNA follows: TGTGCCAGCAGTTTGACAGGACAGGGGAACGAGCAGTACTTC. Protein product: CASSLTGQGNEQYF.

CDR3 sequence (DNA): TGTGCCAGCAGCTTGCGGAGACTAGCGGGGGACCAAGAGACCCAGTACTTC. Amino acids: CASSLRRLAGDQETQYF. The J gene is TRBJ2-5, the V gene TRBV5-4; TRBD2 matches at 12 bases. V shed 1 base, J shed 0 bases, and the junction held 4 bases outside the gene matches. The CDR3 has 17 amino acids. From germline, CDR1 is SGHNT and CDR2 YYREEE (reference sequence).

This sequence joins TRBV5-5 and TRBJ1-2; 9 bases map to TRBD1. Germline V gene lookup returns CDR1 SGHKS and CDR2 YYEKEE (reference sequence). Trimming took 0 bases from V and 3 from J; bases not matched to a gene: 6. The CDR3 has 16 residues. CDR3 region: CASSLEHRGRDYGYTF. The CDR3 DNA reads TGTGCCAGCAGCTTGGAGCACAGGGGGCGCGACTATGGCTACACCTTC.

This clone was counted at least ten times. V usage is TRBV9 and J usage is TRBJ1-3, with TRBD1 matching 8 bases. Germline CDR1 is SGDLS and CDR2 is YYNGEE. With V trimmed by 0 bases and J by 2 bases, 10 bases remained unmatched. CDR3 length: 18 residues. CDR3 nucleotide sequence: TGTGCCAGCAGCGTAGAAGGGACAGGAGTAATGGCTGGAAACACCATATATTTT. Translation gives CASSVEGTGVMAGNTIYF.

The gene calls are TRBV14 and TRBJ2-4, with D possibly matching TRBD1 (6 bases). The V and J ends lost 0 bases and 8 bases respectively, with 17 bases between them. The germline gives CDR1 SGHDN, CDR2 FVKESK. CDR3 length: 16 amino acids. The CDR3 reads CASSQEKPVRGHIQYF. CDR3 DNA: TGTGCCAGCAGCCAAGAAAAACCGGTCAGGGGACACATTCAGTACTTC.